This T cell receptor (beta chain) is from a study of stem cell transplantation in POMP-related autoinflammatory disease. Study as a whole: Before transplant: CD4+ naive skewing, low CD8+ proportions, reduced cytokine secretion. Whole-study results and caveats: PRAID patients trended toward lower TRB diversity and higher clonality in all analyzed T-cell subsets.

In its sample, this clone was seen a few times. Its antigen is unknown. Using immunoSEQ multiplex PCR, the repertoire was profiled, and TCRdb retains in-frame clones only, with some absent. The table has approximately 7,800 clones, roughly 85% seen once; the top ten hold 13%. V was pared by 4 bases and J by 1 base, with 4 bases of the junction left unmatched. Germline values: CDR1 SEHNR, CDR2 FQNEAQ (reference sequence). The CDR3 runs 15 residues. This chain joins TRBV7-9 and TRBJ1-1; 9 bases are shared with TRBD1. This sample comprised CD8+ T cells from PBMCs, obtained after stem cell transplantation. The receptor comes from a human patient with POMP-related autoinflammation and immune dysregulation (PRAID). A subset of T cells may come from the graft donor. DNA for the CDR3: TGTGCCAGCAGCTCAACAGGGGGCGAGAACACTGAAGCTTTCTTT. This sequence encodes CASSSTGGENTEAFF.